The clone carrying this TCR beta chain was seen only a few times. Antigen specificity is unknown. TCRdb reanalysed the multiplex PCR reads using MiXCR and keeps one entry per CDR3 protein. The data hold approximately 130,000 distinct CDR3 sequences, with about 20% observed a single time. This specimen belongs to a study of breast tumors, draining lymph nodes, adjacent tissues. The study, taken as a whole, reports: Findings are consistent with lymph node origin and intratumoral expansion of most tumor T cells. Data only fit, rather than demonstrated, lymph node origin of most tumor T cells. Luminal-like breast cancer showed significantly higher tumor–nontumor repertoire similarity than basal-like. Tumor repertoires ranked between lymph nodes and nontumor tissue in diversity, with V and J gene preferences.

The CDR3 spans 14 residues. Trimming took 4 bases from V and 5 from J; bases not matched to a gene: 6. Germline-derived CDR1 and CDR2 are SGHTS and YDEGEE. Samples came from axillary lymph nodes draining the breast cancer. The chain combines TRBV5-8 with TRBJ1-2; TRBD1 matches 9 bases. Sequenced material: axillary lymph node tissue. This TCR derives from a female donor with breast cancer. Some clones in this sample may be carry-over from other donors' samples. This chain's CDR3 is CASSRDREEYGYTF. CDR3 in DNA: TGTGCCAGCAGCCGGGACAGGGAGGAGTATGGCTACACCTTC. The full variable domain, completed using reference TRBV5-8 and TRBJ1-2, is EAGVTQSPTHLIKTRGQQATLRCSPISGHTSVYWYQQALGLGLQFLLWYDEGEERNRGNFPPRFSGRQFPNYSSELNVNALELEDSALYLCASSRDREEYGYTFGSGTRLTVV.